This TCR beta chain comes out of a study of blood T cell repertoires in COVID-19. As for the study in general: Sites across the United States, Italy and Spain contributed samples from acute and convalescent COVID-19.

In the original analysis: It was from reference gene primer amplification that nucleated cell counts were estimated. Clones were read by immunoSEQ multiplex PCR, and TCRdb kept only the in-frame ones, dropping some. The V and J calls and the clone size are those of that table, but D and trimming were determined from the DNA. The table shows 50,000 to 80,000 clones, with just under 90% occurring only once. This sequence was found in a man aged 55 to 70 with acute or convalescent COVID-19. The sequencing input was peripheral blood.

The CDR3 sequence is CASSLYLRDDQPQHF. CDR3 in DNA: TGTGCCAGCAGCTTGTACCTTCGGGATGATCAGCCCCAGCATTTT. The chain uses TRBV5-6 and TRBJ1-5; D gene unclear. With 1 base removed from V and 5 bases from J, the gap between germline ends came to 13 bases. The germline V gene has CDR1 SGHDT and CDR2 YYEEEE. This CDR3 is built from 15 residues.